The present entry profiles one T cell receptor (beta chain) with its context. Its antigen is not identified. Germline is not matched at one junction end, which may reflect a read error. In the PCR, 60 Vbeta and 13 Jbeta primers were used. TCRdb keeps only in-frame clones here, not all; method: immunoSEQ multiplex PCR. The table records 100,000 to 120,000 clones, around 77% of them present only once. The donors comprised healthy bone marrow donors. This sample was taken from a study of cytomegalovirus exposure and HLA in healthy donors. Study details: Earlier, 117 million unique TCR beta sequences were recovered from approximately 180 million T cells by an analysis.

The germline gives CDR1 SEHNR, CDR2 FQNEAQ (reference sequence). CDR3 length: 16 residues. Study conclusions and caveats: CMV serostatus was the only immune exposure information that was available. TCR beta sequences reportedly predicted most subjects' HLA-A and HLA-B alleles accurately.

The chain links TRBV7-9 to TRBJ2-7; TRBD2 matches 7 bases. The sequenced sample consisted of PBMCs. The clonotype originates from a woman in her thirties in good health and CMV-seropositive. In DNA, the CDR3 is TGTTCCAGCAGCGCCTGGGGGGGAAAATACAGCTACGAGCAGTACTTC. Translation gives CSSSAWGGKYSYEQYF.